This TCR beta chain was identified during a study of blood T cell repertoires in COVID-19. Study summary: The origin of the acute and convalescent COVID-19 samples was the United States, Italy and Spain. Sources were T cells, B-cell-depleted T cells, or PBMCs; the material itself was cDNA or gDNA.

The CDR3 is made up of 14 amino acids. After removal of 3 bases from V and 7 bases from J, the junction contained 6 bases not matched to a gene. Germline CDR1 and CDR2: SGHTA and FQGNSA. Repertoires were generated with immunoSEQ multiplex PCR, while TCRdb's copy carries only in-frame clones and drops some. The profile shows approximately 210,000 clones, roughly four fifths of them singletons. Sample: peripheral blood. The chain joins TRBV7-2 to TRBJ2-1; 7 nucleotides align to TRBD2. This sequence was found in a woman in her thirties or forties with acute or convalescent COVID-19. CDR3 bases: TGTGCCAGCAGCTTGCGACTAGCCGGTAATGAGCAGTTCTTC. It codes for CASSLRLAGNEQFF.